Shown below are 15 T cell receptor beta chains from a single sample sequenced in a study of cytomegalovirus exposure and HLA in healthy donors (dated by TCRdb to 2015 to 2018). The protocol used for the library was the immunoSEQ multiplex PCR assay. A mixture of 60 forward primers for TCR Vbeta segments and 13 reverse primers for TCR Jbeta segments was used in the multiplex PCR. In its TCRdb copy, this immuneACCESS table keeps in-frame sequences only and misses some clones. Where compared with another copy, unresolved V genes explain less than half of these, and the others have no known cause. For this sample there are roughly 190,000 clones; 65% to 85% appear just once. About 1.8% of the sample belongs to the ten largest clones. Sequencing used PBMCs. The receptors shown here come from a man between 18 and 29 years old in good health and CMV-seronegative.

This clone was found a few times. The rearrangement uses TRBV6-6 and TRBJ2-2, with D possibly being TRBD2 (7 bases). The CDR3 runs to 16 residues. Per germline, CDR1 MNHNY and CDR2 SVGAGI (reference sequence). The ends were cut back, 6 bases at V and 0 bases at J, with 14 bases in the middle. The CDR3 DNA reads as TGTGCCAGCAGAAAGAGGGGGGGCCCGAACACCGGGGAGCTGTTTTTT. Translated: CASRKRGGPNTGELFF.

This clone turned up a few times. This sequence joins TRBV23-1 and TRBJ2-2, with D uncertain. TRBV23-1 is reported as an ORF; its role is uncertain. This CDR3 spans 15 amino acids. V was cut by 1 base and J by 0 bases, with 6 bases left in between. The CDR3 DNA reads as TGCGCCAGCAGTCAATTCACAGCGAACACCGGGGAGCTGTTTTTT. This translates into CASSQFTANTGELFF.

The J gene is TRBJ2-5, the V gene TRBV30; 8 bases agree with TRBD2. The J segment lost 3 bases and the V segment lost 2 bases, leaving 2 bases of the junction unmatched. Germline lookup yields CDR1 GTSNPN and CDR2 SVGIG (reference sequence). The CDR3 has 13 residues. CDR3 DNA: TGTGCCTGGAGTTCCGGGGGGGAAGAGACCCAGTACTTC. Translation: CAWSSGGEETQYF.

This clone has only a few counts. The chain combines TRBV30 with TRBJ1-2; 9 bases agree with TRBD1. The CDR3 sequence is 13 residues long. Germline lookup yields CDR1 GTSNPN and CDR2 SVGIG (reference sequence). Unmatched junction bases numbered 7, after V lost 3 bases and J lost 8 bases. The DNA of the CDR3 is TGTGCCTGGAGGCCACAGGGGGCGGGGGGCTACACCTTC. Translated, it gives CAWRPQGAGGYTF.

The V call is TRBV4-3, the J call TRBJ2-2; 8 bases match TRBD2. V was pared by 4 bases and J by 4 bases, with 8 bases of the junction left unmatched. CDR1 and CDR2 (germline): LGHNA, YSLEER. The CDR3 length is 16 residues. CDR3 sequence: CASSLQPGLGTGELFF. The CDR3 DNA reads as TGCGCCAGCAGCCTTCAGCCGGGACTAGGCACCGGGGAGCTGTTTTTT.

The chain employs TRBV5-1 and TRBJ2-3; 11 bases are shared with TRBD2. V lost 2 bases to trimming and J lost 4 bases; unmatched junction nucleotides: 6. The CDR3 runs 16 residues. Germline assignment: CDR1 SGHRS and CDR2 YFSETQ. The CDR3 is CASSFPLAGEADTQYF. The CDR3 region has the DNA TGCGCCAGCAGCTTCCCACTAGCGGGGGAGGCAGATACGCAGTATTTT.

Only a few counts were recorded for this clone. CDR3 amino acids: CASTPTGGVHGYTF. In nucleotides, the CDR3 is TGTGCCAGTACCCCGACAGGGGGCGTTCATGGCTACACCTTC. The V gene is TRBV19, the J gene TRBJ1-2; 10 nucleotides align to TRBD1. The CDR3 has 14 amino acids. Germline CDR1 is LNHDA and CDR2 is SQIVND (reference sequence). V was pared by 7 bases and J by 6 bases, with 8 bases of the junction left unmatched.

The chain employs TRBV7-8 and TRBJ1-2; 10 positions agree with TRBD1. Trimming at V came to 1 base and at J to 3 bases, leaving 11 bases not matched to a gene. Germline V gene data show CDR1 as SGHVS and CDR2 as FQNEAQ. The CDR3 has 18 amino acids. This chain's CDR3 is CASSLGPPDRGFDYGYTF. DNA for the CDR3: TGTGCCAGCAGCTTAGGCCCTCCGGACAGGGGGTTTGACTATGGCTACACCTTC.

The chain links TRBV2 to TRBJ1-3; no clear D gene. Trimming took 8 bases from V and 4 from J, leaving 9 bases between them. CDR1 SNHLY and CDR2 FYNNEI come from the germline V gene. This CDR3 contains 12 residues. Here the CDR3 reads CASSYAGNTIYF. CDR3 nucleotides: TGTGCCAGCTCCTACGCCGGAAACACCATATATTTT.

CDR3 coding DNA: TGTGCCAGCAGCTTCGGGGGGCAGCCTAATTCACCCCTCCACTTT. This codes for CASSFGGQPNSPLHF. This chain links TRBV7-8 with TRBJ1-6; D possibly corresponds to TRBD1 (6 bases). Trimming took off 3 bases at V and 6 bases at J, with 12 bases between the two ends. CDR1 and CDR2 (germline): SGHVS, FQNEAQ. This CDR3 spans 15 amino acids.

This rearrangement joins TRBV6-6 to TRBJ1-4; D is possibly TRBD1 (5 bases). The germline V gene encodes CDR1 MNHNY and CDR2 SVGAGI (reference sequence). The CDR3 is 13 amino acids. V gave up 2 bases and J gave up 14 bases, with 15 bases separating them. The CDR3 region has the DNA TGTGCCAGCAGTTACGCCGGACCGGGACTCCTGTTTTTT. Translated, it gives CASSYAGPGLLFF.

The rearrangement uses TRBV11-2 and TRBJ2-5; D is unresolved. The germline gives CDR1 SGHAT, CDR2 FQNNGV. V gave up 4 bases and J gave up 0 bases, with 3 bases separating them. This CDR3 is built from 12 residues. CDR3 region: CASSSNQETQYF. The CDR3, as DNA: TGTGCCAGCAGCTCAAACCAAGAGACCCAGTACTTC.

The gene calls are TRBV7-9 and TRBJ2-2; TRBD1 matches at 9 bases. The germline V gene encodes CDR1 SEHNR and CDR2 FQNEAQ (reference sequence). The V segment lost 10 bases and the J segment 6 bases; nucleotides outside the gene matches: 12. The CDR3 has 15 residues. CDR3 in DNA: TGTGCCATCTCGGGGACAGGGCTCGGTTCCGGGGAGCTGTTTTTT. It translates to CAISGTGLGSGELFF.

CDR3 sequence reads: CASSLGVGGSSYEQYF. The CDR3 DNA follows: TGTGCCAGCAGCTTAGGGGTGGGAGGCAGCTCCTACGAGCAGTACTTC. The chain uses TRBV7-2 and TRBJ2-7, with D maybe TRBD2 (6 bases). CDR1 and CDR2 (germline): SGHTA, FQGNSA. The ends were cut back, 1 base at V and 0 bases at J, with 13 bases in the middle. The CDR3 length is 16 residues.

Written as DNA, the CDR3 is TGTGCCAGCAGAGAAACCCTCGGGGGGCAGAGCTCCTACGAGCAGTACTTC. Amino acid sequence: CASRETLGGQSSYEQYF. V gene TRBV13 combines with J gene TRBJ2-7; D possibly corresponds to TRBD2 (7 bases). Germline V CDR1 and CDR2: PRHDT, FYEKMQ (reference sequence). The CDR3 runs 17 residues. Trimming stripped 6 bases from V and 0 bases from J, with 21 bases between.